Each of the 30 T cell receptor beta chains below was sequenced from the same sample in a study of cytomegalovirus exposure and HLA in healthy donors. PCR amplification relied on 60 Vbeta primers (plus 13 Jbeta primers). The repertoire was sequenced with immunoSEQ multiplex PCR; TCRdb's copy has only in-frame clones and lacks some. This table holds approximately 100,000 clones, 74% found once. Sequencing used PBMCs. The receptors stem from a human donor in good health.

This clone occurred once. The V call is TRBV18, the J call TRBJ2-6, with TRBD1 matching 7 bases. V was pared by 2 bases and J by 0 bases, with 7 bases of the junction left unmatched. CDR3 length: 18 amino acids. The germline CDR1 and CDR2 sequences are KGHSH and LQKENI. CDR3 protein: CASSPNRQGYSGANVLTF. For the CDR3, the DNA is TGTGCCAGCTCACCAAACCGACAGGGCTACTCTGGGGCCAACGTCCTGACTTTC.

CDR3 residues: CASSAQSWGDEKLFF. Written as DNA, the CDR3 is TGTGCCAGTAGTGCCCAGAGTTGGGGAGATGAAAAACTGTTTTTT. J is TRBJ1-4 and V is TRBV19; D is ambiguous. Germline V gene lookup returns CDR1 LNHDA and CDR2 SQIVND (reference sequence). The CDR3 runs 15 residues. V gave up 5 bases and J gave up 6 bases, with 16 bases separating them.

V usage is TRBV5-4 and J usage is TRBJ2-2, with TRBD1 matching over 9 bases. V trimming: 4 bases; J trimming: 2 bases; junction bases outside the gene matches: 3. Per the germline V gene, CDR1 is SGHNT and CDR2 is YYREEE (reference sequence). The CDR3 has 15 amino acids. DNA for the CDR3: TGTGCCAGCAGCCGGGACAGGGTAAACACCGGGGAGCTGTTTTTT. The encoded protein is CASSRDRVNTGELFF.

V gene TRBV5-6 combines with J gene TRBJ1-1, with 7 bases identical to TRBD1. This CDR3 spans 16 amino acids. Germline CDR1 and CDR2: SGHDT and YYEEEE. With V trimmed by 2 bases and J by 1 base, 8 bases remained unmatched. The DNA of the CDR3 is TGTGCCAGCAGCTTCCGGACCGACAGGGCGAACACTGAAGCTTTCTTT. It is translated as CASSFRTDRANTEAFF.

The chain recombines TRBV15 with TRBJ1-4; 7 nucleotides agree with TRBD1. With V trimmed by 0 bases and J by 8 bases, 6 bases remained unmatched. CDR1 and CDR2 from the germline V gene are LNHNV and YYDKDF (reference sequence). The CDR3 length is 15 residues. CDR3 region: CATSRDSQGEEKLFF. As DNA, the CDR3 is TGTGCCACCAGCAGAGATTCCCAGGGGGAAGAAAAACTGTTTTTT.

This rearrangement joins TRBV5-4 to TRBJ2-5; D is possibly TRBD2 (6 bases). Germline CDR1 is SGHNT and CDR2 is YYREEE (reference sequence). The CDR3 contains 14 residues. V was clipped by 0 bases and J by 7 bases, with 13 bases between them. CDR3 sequence reads: CASSLDVTGVTQYF. In nucleotides, the CDR3 is TGTGCCAGCAGCTTGGATGTTACGGGGGTGACCCAGTACTTC.

The chain is built from TRBV20-1 and TRBJ1-1, with D hard to call. CDR3 length: 11 amino acids. In germline, CDR1 is DFQATT, CDR2 SNEGSKA (reference sequence). Trimming cost V 5 bases and J 6 bases, with 10 bases left between them. The CDR3 DNA follows: TGCAGTGCTTTCGGTGGTTCTGAAGCTTTCTTT. This sequence encodes CSAFGGSEAFF.

This chain connects TRBV7-2 to TRBJ1-4; 10 bases match TRBD1. There are 14 residues in the CDR3. The trim removed 6 bases at V and 8 bases at J, leaving 6 bases unmatched. Germline V gene lookup returns CDR1 SGHTA and CDR2 FQGNSA. The CDR3 loop reads CASSADRGTEKLFF. For the CDR3, the DNA is TGTGCCAGCAGTGCGGACAGGGGGACGGAAAAACTGTTTTTT.

The genes are TRBV30 and TRBJ1-1; no clear D gene. The CDR3 is 12 amino acids. Looked up from germline, CDR1 is GTSNPN and CDR2 is SVGIG (reference sequence). Trimming left V 0 bases short and J 7 bases short, with 9 bases between. CDR3 protein: CAWSVIGSEAFF. CDR3 DNA sequence: TGTGCCTGGAGTGTTATTGGGAGTGAAGCTTTCTTT.

This clone turned up a few times. The V and J genes are TRBV12-5 and TRBJ2-3; perhaps TRBD1 as D (6 bases). The CDR3 is 16 residues long. Trimming pared 1 base from V and 2 bases from J, leaving 13 bases between. CDR1 and CDR2 (germline): LGHNT, FRNRAP. CDR3 DNA sequence: TGTGCTAGTGGTTTGGGACTGGACAGCATCACAGATACGCAGTATTTT. Translation: CASGLGLDSITDTQYF.

The chain carries TRBV4-2 and TRBJ2-5, with 7 bases that match TRBD1. Per germline, CDR1 LGHNA and CDR2 YNFKEQ. Trimming cost V 4 bases and J 0 bases; bases outside gene matches: 8. CDR3 length: 16 amino acids. For the CDR3, the DNA is TGTGCCAGCAGCCTCGAGGGGGCGGACCACCAAGAGACCCAGTACTTC. It specifies CASSLEGADHQETQYF.

The chain couples TRBV19 to TRBJ2-1, with D tentatively TRBD1 (6 bases). This CDR3 is built from 16 residues. V lost 1 base and J lost 5, with 15 bases in between. The V gene's germline CDR1 is LNHDA and CDR2 SQIVND (reference sequence). The CDR3 coding sequence is TGTGCCAGTAGTATAGTTGGCGGCAGGGGTAACAATGAGCAGTTCTTC. Protein: CASSIVGGRGNNEQFF.

V and J are TRBV23-1 and TRBJ2-3, with no clear D. TRBV23-1 counts as an open reading frame of uncertain function. This CDR3 has 15 residues. Trimming pared 2 bases from V and 4 bases from J, leaving 13 bases between. In nucleotides, the CDR3 is TGCGCCAGCAGTCAACGTGGCTTTTTGGCAGATACGCAGTATTTT. This gives the protein CASSQRGFLADTQYF.

This clone has more than one count but fewer than ten. V is TRBV5-1 and J is TRBJ2-6; D may be TRBD1 (5 bases). Germline loops: CDR1 SGHRS, CDR2 YFSETQ. Trimming shortened V by 4 bases and J by 0 bases, and 20 bases separated the two germline ends. CDR3 length equals 19 residues. The CDR3 nucleotides are TGCGCCAGCAGCAACAACTTGGGCAGGGCCAGCTCTGGGGCCAACGTCCTGACTTTC. It translates to CASSNNLGRASSGANVLTF.

This chain connects TRBV19 to TRBJ1-2; D might be TRBD1 (5 bases). Per the germline V gene, CDR1 is LNHDA and CDR2 is SQIVND (reference sequence). This CDR3 region has 16 residues. With 5 bases removed from V and 1 base from J, the gap between germline ends came to 17 bases. The CDR3 here is CASSAAGQAVNYGYTF. The CDR3 coding sequence is TGTGCCAGTAGTGCTGCAGGGCAGGCGGTTAACTATGGCTACACCTTC.

The gene calls are TRBV4-1 and TRBJ1-1; D remains unclear. V gave up 0 bases and J gave up 7 bases, with 3 bases separating them. The CDR3 spans 11 residues. Germline lookup yields CDR1 MGHRA and CDR2 YSYEKL. The CDR3 region is CASSQDSEAFF. CDR3 bases: TGCGCCAGCAGCCAAGACAGTGAAGCTTTCTTT.

This clone was seen only a few times. This chain connects TRBV6-5 to TRBJ2-7; TRBD1 might be the D (6 bases). CDR3 length: 15 residues. CDR1 and CDR2 from the germline V gene are MNHEY and SVGAGI. V was clipped by 0 bases and J by 3 bases, with 12 bases between them. This CDR3 reads CASSYSTPGVYEQYF. The DNA of the CDR3 is TGTGCCAGCAGTTACTCGACCCCAGGGGTCTACGAGCAGTACTTC.

This clone turned up a few times. The CDR3 DNA reads TGTGCCAGCAGCTTAGGGTCAGGGTGGGAGACCCAGTACTTC. This translates into CASSLGSGWETQYF. The J gene is TRBJ2-5, the V gene TRBV7-8, with D possibly TRBD1 on 5 matching bases. The CDR3 is made up of 14 amino acids. Germline lookup yields CDR1 SGHVS and CDR2 FQNEAQ. Between the trimmed V and J ends, which lost 1 base and 5 bases, there was a span of 11 bases.

This clone has a handful of counts. The J gene is TRBJ2-3, the V gene TRBV9; 10 bases match TRBD2. The CDR3 is made up of 15 amino acids. V dropped 3 bases and J dropped 6; count of bases not matched to a gene: 7. Germline V gives CDR1 SGDLS, CDR2 YYNGEE. The CDR3 bases are TGTGCCAGCAGCGAGGGGGGACTAGCGTTTGATACGCAGTATTTT. Encoded protein: CASSEGGLAFDTQYF.

This clone was counted between two and nine times. This chain uses TRBV28 with TRBJ2-1, with 10 bases identical to TRBD2. The CDR3 spans 15 residues. After removal of 2 bases from V and 8 bases from J, the junction contained 6 bases not matched to a gene. Germline CDR1 reads MDHEN; CDR2 reads SYDVKM. The CDR3 loop is CASSLVAGGFDEQFF. CDR3 DNA sequence: TGTGCCAGCAGTTTAGTAGCGGGGGGCTTCGATGAGCAGTTCTTC.

This clone has a count of ten or more. The chain couples TRBV11-2 to TRBJ2-7; 8 nucleotides align to TRBD2. Germline trimming cut 3 bases from V and 0 bases from J; bases unmatched to any gene: 4. CDR1 is SGHAT, CDR2 FQNNGV, per germline. The CDR3 is made up of 15 amino acids. CDR3 in amino acids: CASSFSTSGSYEQYF. The CDR3 nucleotides read TGTGCCAGCAGCTTCAGTACTAGCGGCTCCTACGAGCAGTACTTC.

J is TRBJ2-1 and V is TRBV6-5; D possibly corresponds to TRBD1 (6 bases). In germline, CDR1 is MNHEY, CDR2 SVGAGI. The CDR3 extends over 13 amino acids. Between the trimmed V and J ends, which lost 5 bases and 5 bases, there was a span of 10 bases. This chain's CDR3 is CASSGWTDNEQFF. In DNA, the CDR3 is TGTGCCAGCAGTGGATGGACAGACAATGAGCAGTTCTTC.

The chain recombines TRBV2 with TRBJ2-2, with TRBD2 as a possible D gene (6 bases). From germline, CDR1 is SNHLY and CDR2 FYNNEI. Trimming stripped 3 bases from V and 4 bases from J, with 12 bases between. The CDR3 consists of 15 residues. The CDR3 region is CASSEEGLSTGELFF. DNA for the CDR3: TGTGCCAGCAGTGAGGAGGGGCTGAGCACCGGGGAGCTGTTTTTT. The full variable domain, in which reference TRBV2 and TRBJ2-2 provide the parts outside the CDR3, is EPEVTQTPSHQVTQMGQEVILRCVPISNHLYFYWYRQILGQKVEFLVSFYNNEISEKSEIFDDQFSVERPDGSNFTLKIRSTKLEDSAMYFCASSEEGLSTGELFFGEGSRLTVL.

This clone appeared a few times. The rearrangement uses TRBV7-8 and TRBJ2-1; 8 bases are shared with TRBD1. The CDR3 extends over 13 amino acids. Per the germline V gene, CDR1 is SGHVS and CDR2 is FQNEAQ. Trimming at V came to 10 bases and at J to 3 bases, leaving 5 bases not matched to a gene. In DNA, the CDR3 is TGTGCCATCTCGACAGGGGACTACAATGAGCAGTTCTTC. Residues: CAISTGDYNEQFF.

The chain links TRBV9 to TRBJ1-3; TRBD1 aligns across 9 bases. CDR3 length equals 15 residues. Germline V CDR1 and CDR2: SGDLS, YYNGEE. The junction had 5 bases not matched to a gene; V was cut back by 3 bases and J by 4 bases. The CDR3: CASSASQGAGNTIYF. CDR3 nucleotides: TGTGCCAGCAGCGCTTCACAGGGGGCAGGAAACACCATATATTTT.

This clone appeared a few times. The chain uses TRBV5-1 and TRBJ2-1, with a tentative D call TRBD2 (5 bases). Looked up from germline, CDR1 is SGHRS and CDR2 is YFSETQ. The V and J ends lost 6 bases and 5 bases respectively, with 12 bases between them. The CDR3 sequence is 13 residues long. This chain's CDR3 is CASMEQTNNEQFF. CDR3 bases: TGCGCCAGCATGGAGCAGACTAACAATGAGCAGTTCTTC.

The sample holds one count of this clone. The chain combines TRBV6-5 with TRBJ1-2, with D unclear. The CDR3 is 15 amino acids. The V gene lost 0 bases and the J gene lost 1 base, with 9 bases spanning the gap. Germline assignment: CDR1 MNHEY and CDR2 SVGAGI. CDR3 protein: CASSYSNRGNYGYTF. As DNA, the CDR3 is TGTGCCAGCAGTTACTCGAACCGGGGTAACTATGGCTACACCTTC.

The chain employs TRBV7-9 and TRBJ1-1, with D uncertain. The V gene lost 5 bases and the J gene lost 0 bases, with 10 bases spanning the gap. Germline V gives CDR1 SEHNR, CDR2 FQNEAQ (reference sequence). This CDR3 has 14 amino acids. As DNA, the CDR3 is TGTGCCAGCAGCGATACAGCCATGAACACTGAAGCTTTCTTT. It is translated as CASSDTAMNTEAFF.

The chain recombines TRBV19 with TRBJ1-5; TRBD1 might be the D (6 bases). CDR3 size: 15 residues. CDR1 and CDR2 from the germline V gene are LNHDA and SQIVND (reference sequence). Trimming shortened V by 7 bases and J by 5 bases, and 18 bases separated the two germline ends. The CDR3 region has the DNA TGTGCCAGTACAGGGGCATTTGGGTCCCATCAGCCCCAGCATTTT. Translating gives CASTGAFGSHQPQHF.

This clone was counted only a few times. Compared with germline, one end of the junction differs, possibly owing to a read error. The rearrangement uses TRBV27 and TRBJ2-1; TRBD2 matches at 10 bases. This CDR3 has 13 residues. Looked up from germline, CDR1 is MNHEY and CDR2 is SMNVEV (reference sequence). This CDR3 reads CASSFGAGLAIIF. CDR3 bases: TGTGCCAGCAGTTTCGGAGCGGGACTAGCGATTATCTTC.